This T cell receptor beta chain originates from a study of cytomegalovirus exposure and HLA in healthy donors. Study outcomes and limitations: A prior analysis recorded that most TCR beta V segments were productive about 90% or about 30% of the time.

The CDR3 covers 17 residues. V was shortened by 0 bases and J by 6 bases, with 18 bases between the two germline ends. Germline-derived CDR1 and CDR2 are MNHEY and SMNVEV (reference sequence). As concerns this clone: The antigen remains undetermined.

13 Jbeta primers and 60 Vbeta primers were used for the PCR. Libraries were prepared by immunoSEQ multiplex PCR; TCRdb keeps only in-frame clonotypes and omits some of them. Found here are approximately 180,000 clones, roughly 78% of them singletons; the top ten hold approximately 13%. Input material: PBMCs. This receptor was obtained from a woman aged 45-60 years in good health and CMV-seropositive. The chain joins TRBV27 to TRBJ1-5; D not resolved. The DNA for the CDR3 is TGTGCCAGCAGTTTATCGAGCGGACCCAAGACGCGTCAGCCCCAGCATTTT. Protein product: CASSLSSGPKTRQPQHF.